Each of the 17 T cell receptor beta chains below was sequenced from the same sample in a study of shared clonotypes between healthy human individuals. Terminally differentiated effector memory CD45RA+ cells were left out of the naive CD8 fraction, which was CD45RO-negative and positively selected for CCR7. Sequencing was performed with immunoSEQ multiplex PCR; in TCRdb, only in-frame clones are kept and a portion is missing. The table has about 2 million clones, about 94% seen once. The sequencing sample was made of naive CD8+ T cells sorted from blood. The receptors here all came from a man between 18 and 29 years old in good health.

The chain uses TRBV7-6 and TRBJ2-7, with a possible D match to TRBD1 (5 bases). Germline CDR1 SGHVS, CDR2 FNYEAQ. The V and J ends lost 2 bases and 7 bases respectively, with 12 bases between them. CDR3 length: 13 amino acids. The CDR3 sequence is CASSLSRVEEQYF. The CDR3 DNA reads as TGTGCCAGCAGCTTATCCAGGGTAGAAGAGCAGTACTTC.

As for this clone: This sample includes further DNA sequences coding for the same CDR3. The chain carries TRBV5-4 and TRBJ1-1; D ambiguous. This CDR3 has 11 residues. The germline V gene encodes CDR1 SGHNT and CDR2 YYREEE (reference sequence). Trimming took off 4 bases at V and 1 base at J, with 2 bases between the two ends. This CDR3 reads CASSTNTEAFF. CDR3 DNA: TGTGCCAGCAGCACGAACACTGAAGCTTTCTTT.

The V call is TRBV9, the J call TRBJ2-3; TRBD2 matches at 8 bases. The CDR3 has 16 amino acids. V gave up 4 bases and J gave up 0 bases; unmatched junction bases: 7. Looked up from germline, CDR1 is SGDLS and CDR2 is YYNGEE. The CDR3 nucleotides read TGTGCCAGCAGCAACGCAGCGGGGGAAAGCACAGATACGCAGTATTTT. Translating it yields CASSNAAGESTDTQYF.

The rearrangement uses TRBV29-1 and TRBJ2-7; TRBD2 agrees at 8 bases. CDR1 and CDR2 (germline): SQVTM, ANQGSEA. This CDR3 has 14 amino acids. V shed 6 bases and J 1 base; nucleotides not matched to a gene: 8. As DNA, the CDR3 is TGCAGCGTCCCAGCGGGGGCCCTTTCCTACGAGCAGTACTTC. It translates to CSVPAGALSYEQYF.

The gene calls are TRBV21-1 and TRBJ2-7; no check of the table's D call, TRBD2, against the DNA was made. TRBV21-1 is tagged as a pseudogene. The CDR3 runs 18 residues. DNA for the CDR3: TGTGCCAGCAGCGCCCCCGGAGGGGCGGCCTGGTTTTCCTACGAGCAGTACTTC. This encodes CASSAPGGAAWFSYEQYF.

CDR3 sequence (DNA): TGTGCCAGCAGTGAAGGGACAGGGGTTGATGAGCAGTTCTTC. As protein: CASSEGTGVDEQFF. V gene TRBV2 combines with J gene TRBJ2-1, with 9 bases aligning to TRBD1. Per the germline V gene, CDR1 is SNHLY and CDR2 is FYNNEI. The V and J ends lost 1 base and 8 bases, in that order; junction bases with no gene match: 3. The CDR3 covers 14 residues.

Concerning this clone itself: In the same sample, other DNA sequences code for this CDR3. This CDR3 is CASSVGSGAPYEQYF. CDR3 nucleotide sequence: TGTGCCAGCAGCGTAGGGTCAGGGGCTCCCTACGAGCAGTACTTC. The chain is built from TRBV9 and TRBJ2-7, with D perhaps matching TRBD1 (6 bases). This CDR3 is built from 15 residues. The V gene's germline CDR1 is SGDLS and CDR2 YYNGEE. With 0 bases removed from V and 2 bases from J, the gap between germline ends came to 12 bases.

The V call is TRBV6-5, the J call TRBJ2-7; 7 nucleotides agree with TRBD2. The CDR3 covers 16 residues. In germline, CDR1 is MNHEY, CDR2 SVGAGI. After removal of 2 bases from V and 3 bases from J, the junction contained 10 bases not matched to a gene. The CDR3 DNA reads as TGTGCCAGCAGTTACGGCGGACTAGGAGGATTCTACGAGCAGTACTTC. Its protein is CASSYGGLGGFYEQYF.

CDR3 in amino acids: CASSIGESNQPQHF. CDR3 coding DNA: TGTGCCAGTAGTATAGGAGAAAGCAATCAGCCCCAGCATTTT. The chain carries TRBV19 and TRBJ1-5; D gene ambiguous. CDR1 is LNHDA, CDR2 SQIVND, per germline (reference sequence). Trimming removed 1 base from V and 1 base from J, with 5 bases in between. This CDR3 comprises 14 residues.

J is TRBJ2-5 and V is TRBV19, with a possible D match to TRBD2 (6 bases). Trimming left V 1 base short and J 5 bases short, with 14 bases between. CDR3 length: 15 residues. CDR1 and CDR2 (germline): LNHDA, SQIVND (reference sequence). The chain's CDR3 is CASSIASVLGETQYF. CDR3 sequence (DNA): TGTGCCAGTAGTATAGCTAGCGTCCTCGGTGAGACCCAGTACTTC. Combining the CDR3 with reference TRBV19 and TRBJ2-5 gives the whole variable domain DGGITQSPKYLFRKEGQNVTLSCEQNLNHDAMYWYRQDPGQGLRLIYYSQIVNDFQKGDIAEGYSVSREKKESFPLTVTSAQKNPTAFYLCASSIASVLGETQYFGPGTRLLVL.

The gene calls are TRBV10-3 and TRBJ2-3; the D is unclear. Trimming left V 4 bases short and J 2 bases short, with 22 bases between. Germline assignment: CDR1 ENHRY and CDR2 SYGVKD. There are 18 residues in the CDR3. CDR3 residues: CAISVTDLGRASTDTQYF. The DNA of the CDR3 is TGTGCCATCAGTGTAACAGACTTGGGTCGAGCGTCCACAGATACGCAGTATTTT.

Regarding this clone: One junction end does not reproduce the germline sequence, and a read error may be involved. This sequence joins TRBV2 and TRBJ2-7; TRBD2 aligns across 11 bases. This CDR3 is 15 amino acids long. Looked up from germline, CDR1 is SNHLY and CDR2 is FYNNEI. The CDR3 DNA sequence: TGTGCCAGCCGGCTTAGCGGGGGGGCCTCCCACGAGCAGTACTTC. Translated: CASRLSGGASHEQYF.

As for this clone: Sequence at one end of the junction differs from germline and may be a read error. V and J are TRBV10-1 and TRBJ2-7, with D unresolved. CDR3 size: 12 residues. From germline, CDR1 is WNHNN and CDR2 SYGVQD (reference sequence). The CDR3 here is CARNPLNYEQHF. The CDR3 DNA reads as TGCGCCAGGAATCCCCTAAACTACGAGCAGCACTTC.

The chain employs TRBV4-3 and TRBJ1-2; D possibly corresponds to TRBD1 (6 bases). Looked up from germline, CDR1 is LGHNA and CDR2 is YSLEER. Deletions cut 3 bases from V and 3 bases from J, with 14 bases between. The length of the CDR3 is 15 residues. In DNA, the CDR3 is TGCGCCAGCAGCCAGGTGACAGGTCACCACTATGGCTACACCTTC. It encodes CASSQVTGHHYGYTF.

The CDR3: CASSDRGLADTQYF. The DNA of the CDR3 is TGTGCCAGCAGTGACAGGGGTTTGGCAGATACGCAGTATTTT. The V gene is TRBV6-4, the J gene TRBJ2-3; possibly TRBD1 for D (5 bases). The V and J ends lost 2 bases and 4 bases respectively, with 10 bases between them. This CDR3 region has 14 residues. CDR1 and CDR2 from the germline V gene are MRHNA and SNTAGT.

The V call is TRBV5-4, the J call TRBJ2-5, with D hard to call. CDR3 length: 15 residues. CDR1 SGHNT and CDR2 YYREEE come from the germline V gene (reference sequence). The V and J ends lost 4 bases and 5 bases respectively, with 18 bases between them. The DNA of the CDR3 is TGTGCCAGCAGCGAAACCGGCACAGCCAGGGAGACCCAGTACTTC. Translated, it gives CASSETGTARETQYF.

The chain joins TRBV27 to TRBJ2-1; unclear D gene. Germline V gene sequence: CDR1 MNHEY, CDR2 SMNVEV (reference sequence). The CDR3 is made up of 15 amino acids. V was clipped by 2 bases and J by 2 bases, with 10 bases between them. In DNA, the CDR3 is TGTGCCAGCAGTTTAATAGGACCTACCTACAATGAGCAGTTCTTC. Translated, it gives CASSLIGPTYNEQFF.